This T cell receptor (beta chain) was documented in a study of T cells in Graves' hyperthyroidism and ophthalmopathy. Exclusion criteria comprised uncontrolled infection, other autoimmune disease, pregnancy or lactation. Clinical symptoms, serum thyroxine and TRAb, thyroid ultrasound and orbital computed tomography together formed the diagnostic basis. About 10 ml fresh peripheral blood yielded the PBMCs. CDR1 and CDR2 from the germline V gene are SGDLS and YYNGEE. V lost 0 bases, J lost 5 bases, and 7 bases stayed unmatched. This CDR3 is built from 16 residues. This clonotype was found many times. Template material for amplifying TCR beta CDR3 regions consisted of RNA transcripts. The study used the HTBI primer set for a first-round RT-PCR of the TCR CDR3. TCRdb reanalysed the multiplex PCR reads using MiXCR and keeps one entry per CDR3 protein. The data show a few hundred thousand distinct CDR3 sequences, roughly 15% seen once.

The clonotype originates from a woman aged 40 to 50 with Graves' hyperthyroidism that later progressed to Graves' ophthalmopathy. The rearrangement uses TRBV9 and TRBJ2-3, with 9 nucleotides matching TRBD2. The sequencing sample was made of blood. CDR3 coding DNA: TGTGCCAGCAGCGTAGGACGTGCGGGAGGGAGAGATACGCAGTATTTT. It specifies CASSVGRAGGRDTQYF.